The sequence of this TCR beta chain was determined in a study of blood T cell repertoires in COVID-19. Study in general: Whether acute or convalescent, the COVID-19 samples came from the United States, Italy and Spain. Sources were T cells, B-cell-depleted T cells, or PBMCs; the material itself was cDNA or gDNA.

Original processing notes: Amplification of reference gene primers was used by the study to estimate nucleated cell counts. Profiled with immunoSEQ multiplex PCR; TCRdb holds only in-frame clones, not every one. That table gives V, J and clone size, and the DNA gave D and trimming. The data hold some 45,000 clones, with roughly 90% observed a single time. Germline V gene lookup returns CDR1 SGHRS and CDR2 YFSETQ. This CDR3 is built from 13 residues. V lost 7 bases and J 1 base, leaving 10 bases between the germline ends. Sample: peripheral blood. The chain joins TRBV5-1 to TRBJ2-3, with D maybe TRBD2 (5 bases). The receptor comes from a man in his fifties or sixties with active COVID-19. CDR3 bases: TGCGCCAGCCTACTAGAGGGCACAGATACGCAGTATTTT. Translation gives CASLLEGTDTQYF.